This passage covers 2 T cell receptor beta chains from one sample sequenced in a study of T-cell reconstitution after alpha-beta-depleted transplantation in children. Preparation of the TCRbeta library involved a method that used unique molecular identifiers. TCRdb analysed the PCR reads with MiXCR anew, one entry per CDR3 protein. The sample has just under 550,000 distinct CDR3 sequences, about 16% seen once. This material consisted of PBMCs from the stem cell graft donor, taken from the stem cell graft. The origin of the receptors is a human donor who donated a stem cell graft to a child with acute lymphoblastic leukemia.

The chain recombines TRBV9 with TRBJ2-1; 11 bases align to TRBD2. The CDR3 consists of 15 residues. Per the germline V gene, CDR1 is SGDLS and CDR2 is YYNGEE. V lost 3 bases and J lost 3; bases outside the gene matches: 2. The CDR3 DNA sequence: TGTGCCAGCAGCGGGGGACTAGCGGTCTACAATGAGCAGTTCTTC. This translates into CASSGGLAVYNEQFF. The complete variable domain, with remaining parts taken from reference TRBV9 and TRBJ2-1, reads DSGVTQTPKHLITATGQRVTLRCSPRSGDLSVYWYQQSLDQGLQFLIQYYNGEERAKGNILERFSAQQFPDLHSELNLSSLELGDSALYFCASSGGLAVYNEQFFGPGTRLTVL.

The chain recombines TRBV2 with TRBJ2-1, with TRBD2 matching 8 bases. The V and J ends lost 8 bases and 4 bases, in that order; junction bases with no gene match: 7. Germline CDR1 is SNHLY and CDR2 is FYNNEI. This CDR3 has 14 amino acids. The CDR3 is CASRGGTRYNEQFF. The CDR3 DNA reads TGTGCCAGCCGTGGGGGGACTAGATACAATGAGCAGTTCTTC.